This TCR beta chain was sequenced for a study of T cell repertoires in cytomegalovirus infection. Study overall: As its CMV epitopes, the study selected recently identified HLA-C-restricted and well-studied HLA-B-restricted targets.

MiXCR was run by TCRdb on the reads, yielding one entry per CDR3 protein. The table has some 560,000 distinct CDR3 sequences, just under 40% seen once; the top ten hold 48%. Study-level findings and limits: The ex vivo response was dominated by HLA-C-restricted CMV-specific TCR beta clonotypes.

The table lists this clonotype with a few counts. What it binds is unknown. The germline gives CDR1 SEHNR, CDR2 FQNEAQ (reference sequence). V lost 2 bases to trimming and J lost 0 bases, with 10 bases between them. The CDR3 spans 15 residues. The clonotype comes from a human donor in good health (CMV status not recorded). Some clones in this sample may be carry-over from other donors' samples. The genes are TRBV7-9 and TRBJ1-2; D is undetermined. Sequencing was performed on cultured PBMCs, taken from culture after CMV antigen stimulation. The CDR3 reads CASSLIVNTNYGYTF. CDR3 nucleotide sequence: TGTGCCAGCAGCTTAATAGTCAACACTAACTATGGCTACACCTTC. Combining the CDR3 with reference TRBV7-9 and TRBJ1-2 gives the whole variable domain DTGVSQNPRHKITKRGQNVTFRCDPISEHNRLYWYRQTLGQGPEFLTYFQNEAQLEKSRLLSDRFSAERPKGSFSTLEIQRTEQGDSAMYLCASSLIVNTNYGYTFGSGTRLTVV.